This T cell receptor (beta chain) was obtained from a study of vaccination effects on CD4 cells after COVID-19. This table comes from immunoSEQ multiplex PCR, and its TCRdb copy is limited to in-frame clones, with some not included. The sample yields about 46,000 clones, about 76% seen once. In germline, CDR1 is SGHRS, CDR2 YFSETQ. V was pared by 4 bases and J by 1 base, with 5 bases of the junction left unmatched. CDR3 size: 15 residues. ViraFEST used viral peptide pools to expand antigen-specific CD4+ T cells before sequencing. Isolation of CD4+ T cells took place after 10 days of culture. Participants were vaccinated with two doses of either the BNT162b2 or mRNA-1273 vaccine. The table lists this clone with a count of one. Its specificity is unknown.

Sequenced material: CD4+ T cells from PBMCs cultured with HCoV-OC43 spike peptides, taken after COVID-19 vaccination. Indicated subset: HCoV-OC43 spike overlapping peptide pool stimulation. This TCR was sampled from a human donor who received a COVID-19 vaccine. This chain connects TRBV5-1 to TRBJ1-1; 9 bases are shared with TRBD1. The CDR3 nucleotides are TGCGCCAGCAGCACTGGGACAGGGAAGAACACTGAAGCTTTCTTT. It is translated as CASSTGTGKNTEAFF.